This is a list of T cell receptor beta chains from one sample in a study of metastatic and nonmetastatic thyroid tumors. TCRdb re-analyzed the PCR reads through MiXCR. The data contain about 13,000 clones, approximately 22% of them singletons. Material: blood. The receptors come from a female donor with papillary thyroid cancer or a benign thyroid nodule (not recorded which). Some clones in this sample may be carry-over from other donors' samples. The CDR3 runs from the conserved cysteine through the conserved F or W. Clone size appears in some rows only: once, few, many, or a class for an expanded clone.

clone size: many; J gene: TRBJ2-2; V gene: TRBV7-2; CDR3 protein: CASSLAAGVGTGELFF
clone size: once; J gene: TRBJ2-7; V gene: TRBV30; CDR3 protein: CAWSSIAAGEQYF
clone size: few; J gene: TRBJ2-1; V gene: TRBV11-2; CDR3 protein: CASSTNSGDYNEQFF
clone size: few; J gene: TRBJ2-7; V gene: TRBV2; CDR3 protein: CASLGSGSYEQYF
clone size: many; J gene: TRBJ1-1; V gene: TRBV7-2; CDR3 protein: CASSLVGGRGEAFF
clone size: medium-sized; J gene: TRBJ1-1; V gene: TRBV6-1; CDR3 protein: CASGGGGMGNTEAFF
clone size: many; J gene: TRBJ1-1; V gene: TRBV29-1; CDR3 protein: CSVGAGGRNTEAFF
clone size: medium-sized; J gene: TRBJ2-7; V gene: TRBV6-1; CDR3 protein: CASSLGQTKTGYEQYF
clone size: many; J gene: TRBJ2-2; V gene: TRBV5-4; CDR3 protein: CASSGGTAPTGELFF
clone size: medium-sized; J gene: TRBJ1-2; V gene: TRBV27; CDR3 protein: CASSFQGARYGYTF
clone size: many; J gene: TRBJ1-3; V gene: TRBV5-6; CDR3 protein: CASSLGRNTIYF
clone size: medium-sized; J gene: TRBJ1-6; V gene: TRBV19; CDR3 protein: CASSIGGYSDSPLHF
clone size: many; J gene: TRBJ1-4; V gene: TRBV5-4; CDR3 protein: CARAGGGKNEKLFF
clone size: many; J gene: TRBJ2-1; V gene: TRBV7-6; CDR3 protein: CASSLGTAGGQFF
clone size: .; J gene: TRBJ1-5; V gene: TRBV6-1; CDR3 protein: CASSRRREHQPQHF
clone size: .; J gene: TRBJ1-2; V gene: TRBV20-1; CDR3 protein: CSARDSTNYGYTF
clone size: .; J gene: TRBJ2-7; V gene: TRBV6-1; CDR3 protein: CASSVRDLYEQYF
clone size: .; J gene: TRBJ2-1; V gene: TRBV5-1; CDR3 protein: CASSAGLACFSSYNEQFF
clone size: .; J gene: TRBJ2-7; V gene: TRBV5-1; CDR3 protein: CASSIGSGSSYEQYF
clone size: many; J gene: TRBJ1-3; V gene: TRBV4-1; CDR3 protein: CASSQGTGNRFGNTIYF
clone size: many; J gene: TRBJ2-7; V gene: TRBV5-5; CDR3 protein: CASSARSDSYEQYF
clone size: few; J gene: TRBJ2-6; V gene: TRBV2; CDR3 protein: CASRQGSASSGANVLTF
clone size: .; J gene: TRBJ1-1; V gene: TRBV24-1; CDR3 protein: CATRQSEAFF
clone size: .; J gene: TRBJ2-7; V gene: TRBV11-3; CDR3 protein: CASSLGVGYEQYF
clone size: .; J gene: TRBJ1-2; V gene: TRBV20-1; CDR3 protein: CSAPLGGNTYGYTF
clone size: .; J gene: TRBJ1-2; V gene: TRBV3-1; CDR3 protein: CASSQGAGGDGYTF
clone size: medium-sized; J gene: TRBJ2-1; V gene: TRBV24-1; CDR3 protein: CATSDTYNEQFF
clone size: medium-sized; J gene: TRBJ1-2; V gene: TRBV6-1; CDR3 protein: CASSRPSYGYTF
clone size: once; J gene: TRBJ1-6; V gene: TRBV11-2; CDR3 protein: CASSFSQGNGSPLNF
clone size: many; J gene: TRBJ1-1; V gene: TRBV30; CDR3 protein: CAWSRTRNTEAFF
clone size: once; J gene: TRBJ1-2; V gene: TRBV18; CDR3 protein: CASSPEREATGYTF
clone size: many; J gene: TRBJ1-3; V gene: TRBV7-2; CDR3 protein: CASSLVYSGNTIYF
clone size: .; J gene: TRBJ2-1; V gene: TRBV3-1; CDR3 protein: CASSSIGLVF
clone size: .; J gene: TRBJ2-7; V gene: TRBV5-6; CDR3 protein: CASSSQGGEHYF
clone size: medium-sized; J gene: TRBJ2-1; V gene: TRBV10-1; CDR3 protein: CASSETSGIYNEQFF
clone size: many; J gene: TRBJ2-3; V gene: TRBV9; CDR3 protein: CASSVSTDTQYF
clone size: few; J gene: TRBJ1-1; V gene: TRBV15; CDR3 protein: CATSRDPKGDLGTEAFF
clone size: .; J gene: TRBJ2-3; V gene: TRBV7-3; CDR3 protein: CASSKCISTDTQYF
clone size: .; J gene: TRBJ2-2; V gene: TRBV7-9; CDR3 protein: CASTSTSNTGELFF
clone size: medium-sized; J gene: TRBJ2-3; V gene: TRBV24-1; CDR3 protein: CATRETGGKSTDTQYF
clone size: few; J gene: TRBJ2-1; V gene: TRBV12-3/TRBV12-4; CDR3 protein: CASSTLHPTGSAFF
clone size: many; J gene: TRBJ1-1; V gene: TRBV7-9; CDR3 protein: CASSGQGGGTEAFF
clone size: medium-sized; J gene: TRBJ2-1; V gene: TRBV6-1; CDR3 protein: CASSLTGGRGEQFF
clone size: medium-sized; J gene: TRBJ2-7; V gene: TRBV2; CDR3 protein: CASIPDRGHSYEQYF
clone size: many; J gene: TRBJ2-2; V gene: TRBV2; CDR3 protein: CASLEAGLNTGELFF
clone size: many; J gene: TRBJ2-3; V gene: TRBV18; CDR3 protein: CASSASTGSTDTQYF
clone size: medium-sized; J gene: TRBJ2-1; V gene: TRBV19; CDR3 protein: CATRTGFYNEQFF
clone size: many; J gene: TRBJ2-4; V gene: TRBV28; CDR3 protein: CASSISSQGHIQYF
clone size: many; J gene: TRBJ1-1; V gene: TRBV29-1; CDR3 protein: CSASGQINTEAFF
clone size: few; J gene: TRBJ2-2; V gene: TRBV2; CDR3 protein: CASSERFLDTVELFF
clone size: many; J gene: TRBJ2-5; V gene: TRBV5-4; CDR3 protein: CASSLEETTSKTQYF
clone size: medium-sized; J gene: TRBJ1-1; V gene: TRBV28; CDR3 protein: CASSLLGGYPEAFF
clone size: .; J gene: TRBJ2-2; V gene: TRBV2; CDR3 protein: CASSLRVTNTGELFF